Below are 13 T cell receptor beta chains sequenced from a single sample in a study of blood T cell repertoires in COVID-19. The data were produced by immunoSEQ multiplex PCR, yet TCRdb's version contains in-frame clones alone and is incomplete. This sample carries under 75,000 clones, about 90% of them seen once, and the ten largest clones take 15% to 20%. Sequencing was done on a sample of peripheral blood. All receptors come from a woman aged 80 or over with active COVID-19.

This clone has only a few counts. This sequence joins TRBV13 and TRBJ2-2; 14 nucleotides line up with TRBD2. V was pared by 5 bases and J by 1 base, with 9 bases of the junction left unmatched. Germline values: CDR1 PRHDT, CDR2 FYEKMQ (reference sequence). The CDR3 has 19 amino acids. Here the CDR3 reads CASSGRGLAGGQNTGELFF. The CDR3 bases are TGTGCCAGCAGCGGACGAGGACTAGCGGGGGGACAGAACACCGGGGAGCTGTTTTTT.

The chain recombines TRBV21-1 with TRBJ2-7; the table names TRBD2, a call not compared with the DNA. TRBV21-1 is deemed a pseudogene. This CDR3 comprises 14 residues. The CDR3 DNA is TGTGCCAGCAGCCCCCTTTTTGCGTGTTACGAGCAGTACTTC. It yields the protein CASSPLFACYEQYF.

The genes are TRBV5-4 and TRBJ2-7; 8 nucleotides match TRBD1. CDR3 length: 13 amino acids. CDR1 is SGHNT and CDR2 is YYREEE in the germline V gene (reference sequence). Trimming at V came to 5 bases and at J to 5 bases, leaving 6 bases not matched to a gene. The CDR3 spells CASRSDRADEQYF. The CDR3 region has the DNA TGTGCCAGCAGATCGGACAGGGCCGACGAGCAGTACTTC. The full variable domain, in which reference TRBV5-4 and TRBJ2-7 provide the parts outside the CDR3, is ETGVTQSPTHLIKTRGQQVTLRCSSQSGHNTVSWYQQALGQGPQFIFQYYREEENGRGNFPPRFSGLQFPNYSSELNVNALELDDSALYLCASRSDRADEQYFGPGTRLTVT.

The chain joins TRBV19 to TRBJ1-2; D remains unclear. CDR3 length: 11 amino acids. With 6 bases removed from V and 7 bases from J, the gap between germline ends came to 9 bases. CDR1 and CDR2 from the germline V gene are LNHDA and SQIVND (reference sequence). The CDR3 DNA follows: TGTGCCAGTAGAAGGAGAGCTGGCTACACCTTC. Encoded protein: CASRRRAGYTF.

The V gene is TRBV9, the J gene TRBJ2-1; 13 bases match TRBD2. The CDR3 is 18 amino acids. Germline V gene lookup returns CDR1 SGDLS and CDR2 YYNGEE. Trimming removed 4 bases from V and 3 bases from J; junction bases left unmatched: 10. CDR3 sequence reads: CASSTRPGLAGDYNEQFF. The CDR3 DNA reads TGTGCCAGCAGCACCCGCCCAGGACTAGCGGGGGACTACAATGAGCAGTTCTTC.

V is TRBV5-4 and J is TRBJ2-3, with unresolved D. The CDR3 contains 14 residues. Germline-derived CDR1 and CDR2 are SGHNT and YYREEE (reference sequence). V was shortened by 6 bases and J by 2 bases, with 13 bases between the two germline ends. CDR3 nucleotides: TGTGCCAGCACCCAGTCAGGCCTCACAGATACGCAGTATTTT. As protein: CASTQSGLTDTQYF.

The rearrangement joins TRBV5-6 to TRBJ1-2, with 9 bases aligning to TRBD1. The CDR3 loop spans 15 amino acids. The trim removed 3 bases at V and 2 bases at J, leaving 5 bases unmatched. Germline V CDR1 and CDR2: SGHDT, YYEEEE. CDR3: CASSWGTGINYGYTF. In DNA form, the CDR3 reads TGTGCCAGCAGCTGGGGGACAGGGATAAACTATGGCTACACCTTC.

The chain joins TRBV5-4 to TRBJ2-7, with 7 bases matching TRBD2. CDR3 length: 12 amino acids. CDR1 and CDR2 from the germline V gene are SGHNT and YYREEE (reference sequence). Trimming took 5 bases from V and 3 from J; bases not matched to a gene: 2. This chain's CDR3 is CASSWGGYEQYF. The CDR3 DNA reads TGTGCCAGCAGTTGGGGGGGCTACGAGCAGTACTTC.

V gene TRBV6-5 combines with J gene TRBJ2-1; D is possibly TRBD1 (6 bases). V dropped 6 bases and J dropped 7 bases, with 13 bases sitting between them. The CDR3 totals 13 residues. Germline CDR1 MNHEY, CDR2 SVGAGI. CDR3 nucleotides: TGTGCCAGCAGGCAGGGGTTGAGGAATGAGCAGTTCTTC. Residues: CASRQGLRNEQFF.

For the CDR3, the DNA is TGTGCCACCAGCAGGGTACGAGGGGGGGATGGCTACACCTTC. Its translation: CATSRVRGGDGYTF. The V gene is TRBV15, the J gene TRBJ1-2; the D gene is possibly TRBD1 (6 bases). Germline-derived CDR1 and CDR2 are LNHNV and YYDKDF (reference sequence). This CDR3 comprises 14 residues. Trimming pared 3 bases from V and 6 bases from J, leaving 14 bases between.

This chain uses TRBV5-1 with TRBJ1-1, with TRBD1 matching 8 bases. Looked up from germline, CDR1 is SGHRS and CDR2 is YFSETQ. This CDR3 has 16 amino acids. V lost 3 bases and J lost 1; bases outside the gene matches: 8. CDR3 protein: CASSSQGALWNTEAFF. DNA for the CDR3: TGCGCCAGCAGCTCCCAGGGGGCCCTATGGAACACTGAAGCTTTCTTT. Complete variable domain (other parts from reference TRBV5-1 and TRBJ1-1): KAGVTQTPRYLIKTRGQQVTLSCSPISGHRSVSWYQQTPGQGLQFLFEYFSETQRNKGNFPGRFSGRQFSNSRSEMNVSTLELGDSALYLCASSSQGALWNTEAFFGQGTRLTVV.

The chain is built from TRBV9 and TRBJ2-1, with 8 positions matching TRBD2. V shed 0 bases and J 7 bases; nucleotides not matched to a gene: 6. CDR1 and CDR2 (germline): SGDLS, YYNGEE. CDR3 length equals 15 residues. CDR3: CASSVGLASSNEQFF. Here the CDR3 DNA reads TGTGCCAGCAGCGTAGGACTAGCGAGTTCTAATGAGCAGTTCTTC.

The CDR3, as DNA: TGTGCCAGCAGCCGAGACACCTACGAGCAGTACTTC. Translation: CASSRDTYEQYF. This rearrangement joins TRBV6-5 to TRBJ2-7; no firm D call. Trimming shortened V by 6 bases and J by 2 bases, and 8 bases separated the two germline ends. CDR1 and CDR2 from the germline V gene are MNHEY and SVGAGI. The CDR3 has 12 amino acids.